Listed below are T cell receptor beta chains from one sample, sequenced in a study of T cell responses to AZD1222 COVID-19 vaccine. TCRdb's copy holds only in-frame clones and misses some; the assay was immunoSEQ multiplex PCR. The table shows approximately 220,000 clones, with around 93% occurring only once. The sequencing here drew on peripheral blood, taken on day 0 of MenACWY control vaccination. The receptors shown here come from an adult in good health. CDR3s include the opening cysteine and the closing phenylalanine or tryptophan. A D gene is named only where the DNA matches it firmly. Expanded clones get a size class; other rows say once, few or many, or leave the size out.

d_call: -; clone_size: once; j_call: TRBJ2-5; v_call: TRBV7-9; cdr3_nt: TGTGCCAGCAGCTCAAGGGAGACCCAGTACTTC; cdr3_aa: CASSSRETQYF
d_call: -; clone_size: -; j_call: TRBJ2-7; v_call: TRBV5-1; cdr3_nt: TGCGCCAGCAGCGGCACGACGGGGGCCATTCCCTACGAGCAGTACTTC; cdr3_aa: CASSGTTGAIPYEQYF
d_call: -; clone_size: -; j_call: TRBJ1-1; v_call: TRBV20-1; cdr3_nt: TGCAGTCCTTCAGTGAACACTGAAGCTTTCTTT; cdr3_aa: CSPSVNTEAFF
d_call: TRBD1; clone_size: -; j_call: TRBJ1-3; v_call: TRBV7-2; cdr3_nt: TGTGCCAGCAGCCACGGGACAGGGCGCTCTGGAAACACCATATATTTT; cdr3_aa: CASSHGTGRSGNTIYF
d_call: -; clone_size: -; j_call: TRBJ1-5; v_call: TRBV5-5; cdr3_nt: TGTGCCAGCAGCCGAGTCGACAGCAATCAGCCCCAGCATTTT; cdr3_aa: CASSRVDSNQPQHF
d_call: -; clone_size: -; j_call: TRBJ1-1; v_call: TRBV6-5; cdr3_nt: TGTGCCAGCAGTTACGACCCCCCGACCACTGAAGCTTTCTTT; cdr3_aa: CASSYDPPTTEAFF
d_call: -; clone_size: -; j_call: TRBJ1-2; v_call: TRBV7-9; cdr3_nt: TGTGCCAGCGGTCAGACAGGTACTTTCTACACCTTC; cdr3_aa: CASGQTGTFYTF
d_call: -; clone_size: -; j_call: TRBJ1-6; v_call: TRBV15; cdr3_nt: TGTGCCACCAGCAGAGATCCCCGGGCCCAAGGGTCACCCCTCCACTTT; cdr3_aa: CATSRDPRAQGSPLHF
d_call: -; clone_size: -; j_call: TRBJ1-6; v_call: TRBV6-5; cdr3_nt: TGTGCCAGCAGTTACGACGGGTCTGGGAGTTCACCCCTCCACTTT; cdr3_aa: CASSYDGSGSSPLHF
d_call: -; clone_size: -; j_call: TRBJ1-4; v_call: TRBV6-5; cdr3_nt: TGTGCCAGCAGTTATTATGGGACGTCCTCGAGACTGTTTTTT; cdr3_aa: CASSYYGTSSRLFF
d_call: -; clone_size: -; j_call: TRBJ2-2; v_call: TRBV2; cdr3_nt: TGTGCCAGCTTTAGCGCCGCGAACACCGGGGAGCTGTTTTTT; cdr3_aa: CASFSAANTGELFF
d_call: TRBD1; clone_size: -; j_call: TRBJ2-6; v_call: TRBV3-1/TRBV3-2; cdr3_nt: TGTGCCAGCAGCCAAGCGGGACAGGGTCAACGGGCGGACAACGTCCTGACTTTC; cdr3_aa: CASSQAGQGQRADNVLTF